Listed below are T cell receptor beta chains from one sample, sequenced in a study of blood T cell repertoires in COVID-19. Libraries were prepared by immunoSEQ multiplex PCR; TCRdb keeps only in-frame clonotypes and omits some of them. Among 30,000 or so clones, approximately 67% were seen once, and the ten largest hold 17%. The material sequenced was peripheral blood. These receptors all stem from a human donor in a cohort sampled during active COVID-19. The CDR3 runs from the conserved cysteine through the conserved F or W. The D gene is left open where the match is weak. Clone size is given for some rows only: seen once, a few or many times, or a class if the clone is expanded.

abundance,v_gene,j_gene,d_gene,CDR3nt,CDR3aa
.,TRBV4-2,TRBJ1-2,TRBD1,TGTGCCAACAGCCAAGATGTCTCAGCACAGGGGCTGTTCTTC,CANSQDVSAQGLFF
.,TRBV18,TRBJ1-2,.,TGTGCCAGCTCCTTGGGCTCAGGGGACACCTTC,CASSLGSGDTF
.,TRBV18,TRBJ2-7,TRBD2,TGTGCCAGCTCACCTACGGGACTAGCGGGAGTGTCGTACGAGCAGTACTTC,CASSPTGLAGVSYEQYF
once,TRBV7-2,TRBJ1-1,TRBD1,TGTGCCAGCAGCCCACGCGGGACAGGGGAGGGCACTGAAGCTTTCTTT,CASSPRGTGEGTEAFF
.,TRBV25-1,TRBJ1-2,TRBD1,TGTGCCAGCACCCAGGGGGCGAGATATGGCTACACCTTC,CASTQGARYGYTF
few,TRBV15,TRBJ1-5,.,TGTGCCACCAGCCGTGACAGGTCGAGCAATCAGCCCCAGCATTTT,CATSRDRSSNQPQHF
.,TRBV2,TRBJ1-5,TRBD1,TGTGCCAGCAGTCCTCTAACAGGGGATCAGCCCCAGCATTTT,CASSPLTGDQPQHF
.,TRBV7-9,TRBJ1-2,TRBD1,TGTGCCAGCAGCTTGGCCGGGACAGGGTATGGCTACACCTTC,CASSLAGTGYGYTF
.,TRBV19,TRBJ1-4,.,TGTGCCAGTAGTACCAACAGGGCAACTAATGAAAAACTGTTTTTT,CASSTNRATNEKLFF
.,TRBV27,TRBJ2-2,.,TGTGCCAGCAGTTTATCGGCCCACAGGGTACTTTCGAACACCGGGGAGCTGTTTTTT,CASSLSAHRVLSNTGELFF
.,TRBV5-4,TRBJ1-2,.,TGTGCCAGCAGCTTGGATTACGGAGACTATGGCTACACCTTC,CASSLDYGDYGYTF
.,TRBV10-3,TRBJ2-3,TRBD1,TGTGCCATCAGTGATCAGGACAGGGGGCTAACAGATACGCAGTATTTT,CAISDQDRGLTDTQYF
.,TRBV2,TRBJ1-6,TRBD1,TGTGCCAGCAACGAACAGGGGGCCCGGAATTCACCCCTCCACTTT,CASNEQGARNSPLHF
.,TRBV30,TRBJ2-1,.,TGTGCCTGGAGTGGCAGGACAGAAAATGAGCAGTTCTTC,CAWSGRTENEQFF
once,TRBV19,TRBJ1-3,TRBD1,TGTGCCAGTAGTATAGGACAGGGCACGGACACCATATATTTT,CASSIGQGTDTIYF
.,TRBV7-9,TRBJ1-1,.,TGTGCCAGCAGCCGCGAACCGAACACTGAAGCTTTCTTT,CASSREPNTEAFF
.,TRBV4-1,TRBJ2-5,TRBD2,TGCGCCAGCAGCCAAGAGGGAACTAGCGTCCAAGAGACCCAGTACTTC,CASSQEGTSVQETQYF
few,TRBV4-3,TRBJ2-1,.,TGCGCCAGCAGCCAAGATCCATTCTCGGATGAGCAGTTCTTC,CASSQDPFSDEQFF
.,TRBV4-3,TRBJ2-2,.,TGCGCCAGCAGCCAAATGCCGGGACTGATTAACACCGGGGAGCTGTTTTTT,CASSQMPGLINTGELFF
.,TRBV5-4,TRBJ2-5,TRBD2,TGTGCCAGCAGCCACGCCCGCAGCGGGGTGCAAGAGACCCAGTACTTC,CASSHARSGVQETQYF
.,TRBV2,TRBJ1-4,TRBD1,TGTGCCAGCAGCGGACAGGTTATTAATGAAAAACTGTTTTTT,CASSGQVINEKLFF